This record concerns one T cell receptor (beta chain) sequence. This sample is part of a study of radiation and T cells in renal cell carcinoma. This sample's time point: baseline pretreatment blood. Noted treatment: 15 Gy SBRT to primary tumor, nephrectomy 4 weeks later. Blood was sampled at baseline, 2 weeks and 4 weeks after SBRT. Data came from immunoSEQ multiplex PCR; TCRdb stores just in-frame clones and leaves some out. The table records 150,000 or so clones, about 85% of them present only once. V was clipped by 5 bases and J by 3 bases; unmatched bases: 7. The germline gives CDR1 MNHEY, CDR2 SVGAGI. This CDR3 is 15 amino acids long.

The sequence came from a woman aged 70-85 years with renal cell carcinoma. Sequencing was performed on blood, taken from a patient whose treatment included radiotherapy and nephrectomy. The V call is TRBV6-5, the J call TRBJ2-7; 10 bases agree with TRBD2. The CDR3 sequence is CASSKLAGRIYEQYF. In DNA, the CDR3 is TGTGCCAGCAGTAAACTAGCGGGGAGGATCTACGAGCAGTACTTC.